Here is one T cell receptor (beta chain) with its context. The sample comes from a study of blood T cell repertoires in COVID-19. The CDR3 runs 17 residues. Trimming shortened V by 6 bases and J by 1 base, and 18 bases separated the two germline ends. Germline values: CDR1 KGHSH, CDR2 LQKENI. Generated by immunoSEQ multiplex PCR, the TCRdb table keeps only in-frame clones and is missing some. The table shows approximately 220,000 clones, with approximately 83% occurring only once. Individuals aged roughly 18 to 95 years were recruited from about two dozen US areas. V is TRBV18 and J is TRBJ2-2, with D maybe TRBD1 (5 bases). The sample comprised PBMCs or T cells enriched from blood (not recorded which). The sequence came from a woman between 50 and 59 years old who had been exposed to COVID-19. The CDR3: CASSPTTRQLNTGELFF. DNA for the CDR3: TGTGCCAGCTCGCCGACGACGAGACAGTTGAACACCGGGGAGCTGTTTTTT.